This T cell receptor beta chain was identified in a study of T cells expressing NK-cell markers. Each CDR3 protein gets one entry in TCRdb, which reprocessed the 5' RACE reads and gives no DNA. The clone table shows 500,000 to 700,000 distinct CDR3 sequences, with the ten largest holding 3% to 4.5%. This CDR3 spans 16 amino acids. The germline CDR1 and CDR2 sequences are SGHRS and YFSETQ. The clonotype originates from a man between 18 and 29 years old in good health. The genes are TRBV5-1 and TRBJ2-3; absent DNA, TCRdb's TRBD2 call cannot be checked. Sequencing was performed on blood T cells: a sorted CD56 or NKG2C T cell subset, CD4+ or CD8+ T cells, or bulk PBMC T cells (not recorded which). The CDR3 sequence: CASSPWTSGTEDTQYF.